The TCR beta chain described here comes from a study of PD-1 blockade in classical Hodgkin lymphoma. Study conclusions and caveats: The causes of the repertoire differences, possibly disease activity or prior therapy, remain undefined. Before treatment, TCR diversity in newly diagnosed patients was reportedly lower than in healthy donors. The authors excluded patients who started nivolumab under 1 year after ASCT. CD4+ TCR diversity rose significantly by C4D1, and CD8+ TCR diversity did not.

CDR1 and CDR2 (germline): MGHDK, SYGVNS. The CDR3 runs 13 residues. V was trimmed by 6 bases and J by 0 bases, leaving 6 bases between them. Note on this clone: Its specificity is unknown.

Every one of the patients relapsed after autologous stem cell transplantation (brentuximab vedotin exposure was variable). Clones were read by immunoSEQ multiplex PCR, and TCRdb kept only the in-frame ones, dropping some. The sample records some 96,000 clones, roughly 92% being singletons. The TCR comes from a human donor with classical Hodgkin lymphoma. The sequencing here drew on peripheral blood mononuclear cells (PBMCs), taken at baseline. The chain carries TRBV25-1 and TRBJ1-3, with no clear D. The CDR3 DNA reads as TGTGCCAGCAGCGCCATCTCTGGAAACACCATATATTTT. This codes for CASSAISGNTIYF.